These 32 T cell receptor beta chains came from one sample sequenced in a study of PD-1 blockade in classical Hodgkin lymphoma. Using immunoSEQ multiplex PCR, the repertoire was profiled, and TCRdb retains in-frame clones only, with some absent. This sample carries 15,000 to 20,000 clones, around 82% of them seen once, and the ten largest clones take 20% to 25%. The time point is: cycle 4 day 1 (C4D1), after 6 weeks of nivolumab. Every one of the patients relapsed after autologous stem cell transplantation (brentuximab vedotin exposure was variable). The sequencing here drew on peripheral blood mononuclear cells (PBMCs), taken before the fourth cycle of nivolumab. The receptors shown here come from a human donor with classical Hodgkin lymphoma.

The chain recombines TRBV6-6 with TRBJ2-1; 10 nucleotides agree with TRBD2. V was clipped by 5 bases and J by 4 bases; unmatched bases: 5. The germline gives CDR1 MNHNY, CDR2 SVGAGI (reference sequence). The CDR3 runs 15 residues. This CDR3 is CASSKLAGSYNEQFF. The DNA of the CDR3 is TGTGCCAGCAGTAAACTAGCGGGATCTTACAATGAGCAGTTCTTC.

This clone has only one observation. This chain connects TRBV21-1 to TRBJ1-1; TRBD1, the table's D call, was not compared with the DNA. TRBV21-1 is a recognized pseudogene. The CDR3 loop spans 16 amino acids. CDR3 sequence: CASSTGQGLGNTEAFF. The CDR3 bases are TGTGCCAGCAGCACCGGACAGGGGCTCGGGAACACTGAAGCTTTCTTT.

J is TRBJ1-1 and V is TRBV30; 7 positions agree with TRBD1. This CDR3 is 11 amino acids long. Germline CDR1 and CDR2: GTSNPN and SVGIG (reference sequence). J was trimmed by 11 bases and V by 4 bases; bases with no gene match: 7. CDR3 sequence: CAWTRGEWAFF. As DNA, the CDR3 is TGTGCCTGGACCAGGGGGGAATGGGCTTTCTTT.

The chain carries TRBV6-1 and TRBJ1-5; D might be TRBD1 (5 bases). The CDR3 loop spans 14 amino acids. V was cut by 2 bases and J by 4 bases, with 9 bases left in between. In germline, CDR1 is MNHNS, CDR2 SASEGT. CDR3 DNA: TGTGCCAGCAGTGAACACGGGGGTAATCAGCCCCAGCATTTT. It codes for CASSEHGGNQPQHF.

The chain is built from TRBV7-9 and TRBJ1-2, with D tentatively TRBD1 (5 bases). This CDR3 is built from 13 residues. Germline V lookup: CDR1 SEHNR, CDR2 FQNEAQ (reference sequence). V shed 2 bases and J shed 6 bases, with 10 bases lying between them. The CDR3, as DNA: TGTGCCAGCAGCTTACGCAGGGAAGATGGCTACACCTTC. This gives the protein CASSLRREDGYTF.

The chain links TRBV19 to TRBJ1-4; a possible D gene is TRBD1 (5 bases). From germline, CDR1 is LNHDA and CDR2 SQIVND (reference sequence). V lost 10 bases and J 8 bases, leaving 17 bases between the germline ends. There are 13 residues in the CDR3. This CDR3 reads CATGAGSAEKLFF. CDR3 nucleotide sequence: TGTGCCACCGGGGCAGGGTCGGCCGAAAAACTGTTTTTT.

The CDR3 nucleotides read TGCGCCAGCAGCTTGGCGGGGGCAGGGGGAGGCTACGAGCAGTACGTC. Translated: CASSLAGAGGGYEQYV. The chain employs TRBV5-1 and TRBJ2-7; TRBD1 might be the D (7 bases). Trimming left V 0 bases short and J 3 bases short, with 16 bases between. CDR1 SGHRS and CDR2 YFSETQ come from the germline V gene. CDR3 length equals 16 residues.

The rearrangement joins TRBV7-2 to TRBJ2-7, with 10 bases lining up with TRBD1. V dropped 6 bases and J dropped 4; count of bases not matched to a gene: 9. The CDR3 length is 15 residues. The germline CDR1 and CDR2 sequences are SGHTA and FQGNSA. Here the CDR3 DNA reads TGTGCCAGCAGTCGAGATCCGGGACAGGGGTACGAGCAGTACTTC. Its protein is CASSRDPGQGYEQYF.

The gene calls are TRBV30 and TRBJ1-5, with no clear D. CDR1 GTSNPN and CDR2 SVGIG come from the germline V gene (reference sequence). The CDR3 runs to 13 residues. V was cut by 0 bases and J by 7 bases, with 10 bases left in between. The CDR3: CAWSVLLGQPQHF. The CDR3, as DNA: TGTGCCTGGAGTGTACTCCTAGGACAGCCCCAGCATTTT.

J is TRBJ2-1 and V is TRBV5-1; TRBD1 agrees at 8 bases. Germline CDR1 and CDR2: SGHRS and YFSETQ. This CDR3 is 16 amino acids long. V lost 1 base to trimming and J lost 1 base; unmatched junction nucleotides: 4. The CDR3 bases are TGCGCCAGCAGCTTGACAGGGGGTCGGTCCTACAATGAGCAGTTCTTC. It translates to CASSLTGGRSYNEQFF.

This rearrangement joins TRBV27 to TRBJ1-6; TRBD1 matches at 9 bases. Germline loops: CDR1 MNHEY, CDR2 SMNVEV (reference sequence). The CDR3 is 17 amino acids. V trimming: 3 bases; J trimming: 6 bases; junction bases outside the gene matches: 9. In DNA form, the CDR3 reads TGTGCCAGCAGTTTTGGAGGACAGGGGATCCGTAATTCACCCCTCCACTTT. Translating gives CASSFGGQGIRNSPLHF.

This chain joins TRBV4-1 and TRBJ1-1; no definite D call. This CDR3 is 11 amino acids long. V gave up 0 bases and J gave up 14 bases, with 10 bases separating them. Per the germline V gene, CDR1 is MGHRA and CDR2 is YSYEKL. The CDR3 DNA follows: TGCGCCAGCAGCCAAGATAGGGCGTTGTTCTTT. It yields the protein CASSQDRALFF.

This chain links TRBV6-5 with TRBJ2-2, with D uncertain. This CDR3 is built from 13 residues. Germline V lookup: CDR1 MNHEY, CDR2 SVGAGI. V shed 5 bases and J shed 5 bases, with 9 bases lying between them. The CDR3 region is CASSQVRTGELFF. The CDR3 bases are TGTGCCAGCAGTCAAGTACGGACCGGGGAGCTGTTTTTT.

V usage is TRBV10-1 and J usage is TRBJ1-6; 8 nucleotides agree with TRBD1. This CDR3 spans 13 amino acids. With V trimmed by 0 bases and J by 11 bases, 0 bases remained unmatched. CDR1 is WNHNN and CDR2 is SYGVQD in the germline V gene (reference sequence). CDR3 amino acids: CASSESTGAPLHF. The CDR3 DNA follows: TGCGCCAGCAGTGAGTCGACAGGGGCACCCCTCCACTTT.

The DNA of the CDR3 is TGCGCCAGCAGCCAAGATAAGAGTGTCAATGAGCAGTTCTTC. This codes for CASSQDKSVNEQFF. The chain employs TRBV4-3 and TRBJ2-1; the D is unclear. V was cut by 0 bases and J by 6 bases, with 9 bases left in between. Germline CDR1 reads LGHNA; CDR2 reads YSLEER. The CDR3 totals 14 residues.

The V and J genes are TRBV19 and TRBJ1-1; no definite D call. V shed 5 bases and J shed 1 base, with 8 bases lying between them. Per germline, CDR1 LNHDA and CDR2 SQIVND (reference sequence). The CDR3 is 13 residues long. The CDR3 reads CASSWRTNTEAFF. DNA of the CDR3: TGTGCCAGTAGTTGGAGGACGAACACTGAAGCTTTCTTT. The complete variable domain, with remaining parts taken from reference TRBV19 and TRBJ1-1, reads DGGITQSPKYLFRKEGQNVTLSCEQNLNHDAMYWYRQDPGQGLRLIYYSQIVNDFQKGDIAEGYSVSREKKESFPLTVTSAQKNPTAFYLCASSWRTNTEAFFGQGTRLTVV.

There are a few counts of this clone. The CDR3 region has the DNA TGCAGCGTTGATGGAACTAGCGGGGGCCCGTACCAAGAGACCCAGTACTTC. It encodes CSVDGTSGGPYQETQYF. The chain joins TRBV29-1 to TRBJ2-5; 11 bases map to TRBD2. The junction had 9 bases not matched to a gene; V was cut back by 3 bases and J by 0 bases. CDR1 and CDR2 (germline): SQVTM, ANQGSEA. This CDR3 comprises 17 residues.

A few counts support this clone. The DNA of the CDR3 is TGCAGCGGCCGCCCCCTCGGGCAGGGCTTATGGCCTAAAAAGAATAATTCACCCCTCCACTTT. Translating gives CSGRPLGQGLWPKKNNSPLHF. This chain connects TRBV29-1 to TRBJ1-6; TRBD1 might be the D (5 bases). V was clipped by 7 bases and J by 5 bases, with 36 bases between them. Germline-derived CDR1 and CDR2 are SQVTM and ANQGSEA. This CDR3 has 21 residues.

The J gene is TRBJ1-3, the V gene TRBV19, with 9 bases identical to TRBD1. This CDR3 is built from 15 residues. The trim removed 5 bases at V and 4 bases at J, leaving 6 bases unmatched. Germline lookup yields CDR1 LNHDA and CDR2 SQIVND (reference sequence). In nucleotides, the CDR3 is TGTGCCAGTAGTGCACAGGGGGCTCGGGGAAACACCATATATTTT. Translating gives CASSAQGARGNTIYF.

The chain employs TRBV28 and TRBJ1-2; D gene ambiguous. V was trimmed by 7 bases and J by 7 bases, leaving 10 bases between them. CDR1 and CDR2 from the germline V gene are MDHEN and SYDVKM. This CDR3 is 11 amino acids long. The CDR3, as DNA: TGTGCCAGCACCACTCTGGGTGGCTACACCTTC. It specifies CASTTLGGYTF.

CDR3 loop: CASSFTDRANYGYTF. The CDR3 DNA is TGTGCCAGCAGTTTTACGGACAGGGCCAACTATGGCTACACCTTC. The V call is TRBV7-2, the J call TRBJ1-2; 8 bases align to TRBD1. The germline V gene encodes CDR1 SGHTA and CDR2 FQGNSA. The length of the CDR3 is 15 residues. J lost 2 bases, V lost 6 bases, and 8 bases had no gene match.

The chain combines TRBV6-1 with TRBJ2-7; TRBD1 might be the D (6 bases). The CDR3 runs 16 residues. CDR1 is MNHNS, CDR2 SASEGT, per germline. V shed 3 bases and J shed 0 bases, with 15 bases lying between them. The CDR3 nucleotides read TGTGCCAGCAGTGATGTAGGCAGGGGAAGCTCCTACGAGCAGTACGTC. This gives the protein CASSDVGRGSSYEQYV.

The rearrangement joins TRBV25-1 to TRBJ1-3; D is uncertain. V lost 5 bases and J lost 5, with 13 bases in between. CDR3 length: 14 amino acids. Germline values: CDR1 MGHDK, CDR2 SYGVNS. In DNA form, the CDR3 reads TGTGCCAGCAGTCCCGCGCACTACCGAAACACCATATATTTT. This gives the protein CASSPAHYRNTIYF.

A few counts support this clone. CDR3 DNA: TGCGCCAGCAGCCCGAACGGGGGACAGGCCAACTACGAGCAGTACGTC. Protein: CASSPNGGQANYEQYV. The chain recombines TRBV4-3 with TRBJ2-7; 8 bases align to TRBD1. The J segment lost 3 bases and the V segment lost 4 bases, leaving 11 bases of the junction unmatched. The CDR3 runs 16 residues. The germline CDR1 and CDR2 sequences are LGHNA and YSLEER.

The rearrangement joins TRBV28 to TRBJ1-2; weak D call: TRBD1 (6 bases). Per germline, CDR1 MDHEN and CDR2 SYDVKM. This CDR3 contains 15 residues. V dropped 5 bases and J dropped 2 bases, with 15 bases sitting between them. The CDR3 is CASSPGGAGNYGYTF. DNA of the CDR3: TGTGCCAGCAGTCCCGGGGGGGCTGGGAACTATGGCTACACCTTC.

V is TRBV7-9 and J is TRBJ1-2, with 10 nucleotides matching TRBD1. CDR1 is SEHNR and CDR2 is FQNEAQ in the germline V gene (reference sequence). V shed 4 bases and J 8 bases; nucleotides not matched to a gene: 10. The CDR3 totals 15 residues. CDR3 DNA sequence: TGTGCCAGCAGCTCCCGGACAGGGGGGTATTACGGCTACACCTTC. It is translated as CASSSRTGGYYGYTF.

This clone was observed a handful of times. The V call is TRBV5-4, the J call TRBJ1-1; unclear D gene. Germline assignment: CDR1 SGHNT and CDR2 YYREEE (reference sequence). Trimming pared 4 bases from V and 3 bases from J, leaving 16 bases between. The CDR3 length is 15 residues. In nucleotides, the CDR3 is TGTGCCAGCAGCCCCAAGACGGTCGGGGACACTGAAGCTTTCTTT. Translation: CASSPKTVGDTEAFF.

The CDR3 spells CASSPGDSYNEQFF. The CDR3 nucleotides are TGCGCCAGCAGCCCAGGGGACTCCTACAATGAGCAGTTCTTC. The chain recombines TRBV5-1 with TRBJ2-1; D is perhaps TRBD1 (6 bases). V was pared by 4 bases and J by 0 bases, with 8 bases between. CDR1 and CDR2 (germline): SGHRS, YFSETQ. This CDR3 contains 14 residues.

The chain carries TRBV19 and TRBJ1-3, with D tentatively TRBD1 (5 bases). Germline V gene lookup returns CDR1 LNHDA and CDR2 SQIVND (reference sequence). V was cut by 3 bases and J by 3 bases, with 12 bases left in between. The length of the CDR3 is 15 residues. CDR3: CASSILQDYGNTIYF. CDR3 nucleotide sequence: TGTGCCAGTAGTATCTTACAGGATTATGGAAACACCATATATTTT.

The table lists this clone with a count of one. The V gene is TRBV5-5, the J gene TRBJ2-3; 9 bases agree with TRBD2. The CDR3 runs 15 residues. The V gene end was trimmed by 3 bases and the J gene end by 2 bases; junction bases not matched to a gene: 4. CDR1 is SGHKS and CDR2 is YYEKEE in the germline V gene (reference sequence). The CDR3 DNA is TGTGCCAGCAGCTCCTTAGCGGGGGACACAGATACGCAGTATTTT. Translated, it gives CASSSLAGDTDTQYF.

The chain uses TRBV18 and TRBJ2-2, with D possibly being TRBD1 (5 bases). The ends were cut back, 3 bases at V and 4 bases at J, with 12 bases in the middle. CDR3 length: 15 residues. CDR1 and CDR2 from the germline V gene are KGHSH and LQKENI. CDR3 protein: CASSPQDTPTGELFF. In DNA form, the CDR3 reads TGTGCCAGCTCACCTCAGGACACCCCCACCGGGGAGCTGTTTTTT.

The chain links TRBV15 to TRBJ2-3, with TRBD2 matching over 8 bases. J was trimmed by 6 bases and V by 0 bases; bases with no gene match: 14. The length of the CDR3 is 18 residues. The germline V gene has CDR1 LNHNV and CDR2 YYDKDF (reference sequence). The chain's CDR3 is CATSREWGRGGNLDTQYF. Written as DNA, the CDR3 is TGTGCCACCAGCAGAGAGTGGGGACGGGGGGGGAACCTGGATACGCAGTATTTT.